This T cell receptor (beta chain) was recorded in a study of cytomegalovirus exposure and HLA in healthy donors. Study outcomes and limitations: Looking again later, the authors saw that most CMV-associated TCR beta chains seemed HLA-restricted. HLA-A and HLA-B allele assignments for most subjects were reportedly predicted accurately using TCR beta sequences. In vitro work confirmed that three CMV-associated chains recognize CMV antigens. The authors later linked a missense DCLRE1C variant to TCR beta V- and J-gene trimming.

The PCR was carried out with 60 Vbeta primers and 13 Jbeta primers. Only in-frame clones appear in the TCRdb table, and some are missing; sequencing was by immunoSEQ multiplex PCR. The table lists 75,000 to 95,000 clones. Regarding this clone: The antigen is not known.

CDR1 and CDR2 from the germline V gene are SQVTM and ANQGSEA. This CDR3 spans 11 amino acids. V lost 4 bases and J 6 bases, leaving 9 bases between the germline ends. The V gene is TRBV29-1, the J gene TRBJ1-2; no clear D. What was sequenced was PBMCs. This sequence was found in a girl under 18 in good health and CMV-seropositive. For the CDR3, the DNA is TGCAGCGTTGTGTCCGGGAATGGCTACACCTTC. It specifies CSVVSGNGYTF.